The next 10 T cell receptor beta chains were all read from a single sample in a study of cytomegalovirus exposure and HLA in healthy donors. Vbeta (60) and Jbeta (13) primers were used in the PCR. The assay was immunoSEQ multiplex PCR, and TCRdb's table has in-frame clones only and misses some. The sample shows more than 150,000 clones, about 80% of them seen only once. The specimen sequenced was PBMCs. The receptor source for this set is a woman between 50 and 59 years old in good health and CMV-seropositive.

J is TRBJ1-5 and V is TRBV18, with 8 bases fitting TRBD1. Germline V gene data show CDR1 as KGHSH and CDR2 as LQKENI. The V and J ends lost 0 bases and 7 bases, in that order; junction bases with no gene match: 8. The length of the CDR3 is 16 residues. The CDR3 is CASSPPLTGGSQPQHF. CDR3 bases: TGTGCCAGCTCACCACCACTCACAGGGGGGAGCCAGCCCCAGCATTTT. Variable domain in full (rest from reference TRBV18 and TRBJ1-5): NAGVMQNPRHLVRRRGQEARLRCSPMKGHSHVYWYRQLPEEGLKFMVYLQKENIIDESGMPKERFSAEFPKEGPSILRIQQVVRGDSAAYFCASSPPLTGGSQPQHFGDGTRLSIL.

This clone was found once. V usage is TRBV4-1 and J usage is TRBJ2-5; D ambiguous. V was pared by 4 bases and J by 1 base, with 13 bases between. Looked up from germline, CDR1 is MGHRA and CDR2 is YSYEKL. The CDR3 covers 15 residues. The CDR3 DNA reads as TGCGCCAGCAGCCCAAATGTCGGTATCCAAGAGACCCAGTACTTC. Its protein is CASSPNVGIQETQYF.

The rearrangement joins TRBV19 to TRBJ1-1; unclear D gene. CDR1 LNHDA and CDR2 SQIVND come from the germline V gene (reference sequence). This CDR3 is built from 14 residues. Trimming left V 2 bases short and J 3 bases short, with 10 bases between. CDR3 in DNA: TGTGCCAGTAGTATAATATTAACTCACACTGAAGCTTTCTTT. This gives the protein CASSIILTHTEAFF.

The gene calls are TRBV19 and TRBJ1-5, with 9 bases aligning to TRBD1. The ends lost 5 bases at V and 4 bases at J; junction bases unmatched: 9. In germline, CDR1 is LNHDA, CDR2 SQIVND (reference sequence). The CDR3 contains 16 residues. CDR3 bases: TGTGCCAGTAGTCCCCGCTCCGGGACAGGGAATCAGCCCCAGCATTTT. It specifies CASSPRSGTGNQPQHF.

The rearrangement links TRBV5-4 to TRBJ2-3, with TRBD2 matching over 11 bases. Germline values: CDR1 SGHNT, CDR2 YYREEE (reference sequence). V trimming: 0 bases; J trimming: 2 bases; junction bases outside the gene matches: 2. The CDR3 is 16 amino acids. The CDR3 region has the DNA TGTGCCAGCAGCTTGGTTAGCGGGGGGGCCACAGATACGCAGTATTTT. Its protein product is CASSLVSGGATDTQYF.

V is TRBV5-1 and J is TRBJ1-5; a weak D match, TRBD1 (5 bases). Germline values: CDR1 SGHRS, CDR2 YFSETQ. The CDR3 length is 15 residues. Trimming removed 0 bases from V and 7 bases from J, with 14 bases in between. CDR3 protein: CASSLGPGVEQPQHF. The CDR3 DNA reads as TGCGCCAGCAGCTTGGGACCGGGGGTTGAACAGCCCCAGCATTTT.

J is TRBJ2-7 and V is TRBV18, with 8 bases identical to TRBD1. The germline gives CDR1 KGHSH, CDR2 LQKENI. Germline trimming cut 3 bases from V and 5 bases from J; bases unmatched to any gene: 3. CDR3 size: 13 residues. The DNA for the CDR3 is TGTGCCAGCTCACCGGGACAGGTTGACGAGCAGTACTTC. It translates to CASSPGQVDEQYF.

The rearrangement uses TRBV5-4 and TRBJ2-5, with TRBD2 matching 8 bases. Unmatched junction bases numbered 9, after V lost 0 bases and J lost 5 bases. This CDR3 is built from 16 residues. In germline, CDR1 is SGHNT, CDR2 YYREEE (reference sequence). CDR3 coding DNA: TGTGCCAGCAGCTTGGTGGGACTAGGCGGGCGCGAGACCCAGTACTTC. Translated, it gives CASSLVGLGGRETQYF.

This clone was recorded a few times. The rearrangement links TRBV7-2 to TRBJ2-3; TRBD2 aligns across 10 bases. Trimming took 0 bases from V and 4 from J; bases not matched to a gene: 1. Germline V gene lookup returns CDR1 SGHTA and CDR2 FQGNSA. The CDR3 is 15 residues long. CDR3 residues: CASSLALAGADTQYF. The DNA of the CDR3 is TGTGCCAGCAGCTTAGCCCTAGCGGGGGCAGATACGCAGTATTTT.

The rearrangement uses TRBV6-1 and TRBJ2-3, with no clear D. This CDR3 has 10 amino acids. V gave up 10 bases and J gave up 8 bases, with 10 bases separating them. Germline lookup yields CDR1 MNHNS and CDR2 SASEGT. Here the CDR3 DNA reads TGTGCCACCTACTTCGGTACGCAGTATTTT. It codes for CATYFGTQYF.